This T cell receptor beta chain derives from a study of shared clonotypes between healthy human individuals. Overall study findings and caveats: The four-donor shared clonotypes exceeded non-shared clonotypes in generation probability, with non-shared ones scoring lower. Shared clonotypes: about 4.6% naive CD4, 3% to 3.5% naive CD8, roughly 2.2% memory CD4, 0.35% to 0.5% memory CD8. Researchers sampled only blood; tissue repertoires likely differ.

V shed 5 bases and J 3 bases; nucleotides not matched to a gene: 5. Germline lookup yields CDR1 SGHTA and CDR2 FQGTGA. There are 14 residues in the CDR3. The test was conducted at deep level. The repertoire was sequenced with immunoSEQ multiplex PCR; TCRdb's copy has only in-frame clones and lacks some. The profile shows about 2.1 million clones, about 93% of them singletons. In regard to this clone: Its antigen is still unknown.

Naive CD8 cells lacked CD45RO and underwent positive selection for CCR7, leaving out terminally differentiated effector memory CD45RA+ cells. The source material was naive CD8+ T cells from PBMCs. This TCR came from a man younger than 35 in good health. Some clones in this sample may be carry-over from other donors' samples. The chain couples TRBV7-3 to TRBJ1-2; 8 bases align to TRBD1. CDR3 amino acids: CASSPEGQDYGYTF. The CDR3 region has the DNA TGTGCCAGCAGCCCCGAGGGACAGGACTATGGCTACACCTTC.